The rows below give T cell receptor beta chains drawn from one sample of a study of CD8 T cells in Susac syndrome. TCRdb re-called the immunoSEQ multiplex PCR reads through MiXCR, storing one row per CDR3 protein. The top ten clones hold 0.065% to 0.09% of a sample with 100,000 to 150,000 distinct CDR3 sequences, around 94% of them seen once. The sequenced sample was CD4+ T cells from PBMCs. The receptor set was obtained from a human donor in good health. Each CDR3 is given with its conserved first and last residue. A D gene is named only where the DNA matches it firmly. A clone size is listed for some rows: how often the clone was seen (once, few, many), or a class if it is expanded.

clone size | J gene | V gene | D gene | CDR3 protein | CDR3 DNA
NA | TRBJ2-1 | TRBV20-1 | TRBD2 | CSARDGREGPQEQFF | TGCAGTGCTAGAGACGGGCGGGAGGGCCCTCAGGAGCAGTTCTTC
NA | TRBJ1-3 | TRBV5-4 | NA | CASSAPGNLGNTIYF | TGTGCCAGCAGCGCCCCTGGCAATCTTGGAAACACCATATATTTT
NA | TRBJ1-2 | TRBV6-2/TRBV6-3 | NA | CASSYLVGPGYTF | TGTGCCAGCAGTTACCTAGTTGGACCCGGCTACACCTTC
NA | TRBJ2-5 | TRBV6-5 | NA | CASRREAQETQYF | TGTGCCAGCAGACGAGAGGCTCAAGAGACCCAGTACTTC
NA | TRBJ1-2 | TRBV30 | NA | CAWTQTGIDGYTF | TGTGCCTGGACCCAAACAGGGATAGACGGCTACACCTTC
NA | TRBJ2-7 | TRBV2 | NA | CASSARGASSYEQYF | TGTGCCAGCAGCGCCAGGGGCGCGAGCTCCTACGAGCAGTACTTC
NA | TRBJ2-7 | TRBV20-1 | NA | CSAGRIGGKMYF | TGCAGTGCTGGAAGAATCGGTGGGAAGATGTACTTC
NA | TRBJ2-7 | TRBV7-6 | NA | CASSSQKGRDYEQYF | TGTGCCAGCAGCTCCCAAAAAGGACGGGACTACGAGCAGTACTTC
NA | TRBJ1-4 | TRBV11-2 | NA | CASSLKPGVPPLSTNEKLFF | TGTGCCAGCAGCTTAAAGCCAGGGGTCCCCCCTTTGTCAACTAATGAAAAACTGTTTTTT
NA | TRBJ2-3 | TRBV25-1 | TRBD2 | CASSGWTSGRTDTQYF | TGTGCCAGCAGTGGGTGGACTAGCGGACGCACAGATACGCAGTATTTT
NA | TRBJ1-2 | TRBV10-3 | NA | CAISDELRKNDGYTF | TGTGCCATCAGTGATGAACTTCGGAAGAACGATGGCTACACCTTC
NA | TRBJ2-1 | TRBV4-3 | NA | CASSQDNRDHEQFF | TGCGCCAGCAGCCAAGATAACCGGGACCATGAGCAGTTCTTC
NA | TRBJ1-2 | TRBV12-3/TRBV12-4 | NA | CASSLKGPRSGYTF | TGTGCCAGCAGTTTGAAGGGGCCCAGGTCTGGCTACACCTTC
once | TRBJ2-7 | TRBV19 | TRBD2 | CASSAGLAGVREQYF | TGTGCCAGTAGTGCCGGACTAGCGGGAGTCCGCGAGCAGTACTTC
NA | TRBJ1-1 | TRBV6-2/TRBV6-3 | NA | CASSYRTDTEAFF | TGTGCCAGCAGTTACAGGACAGACACTGAAGCTTTCTTT